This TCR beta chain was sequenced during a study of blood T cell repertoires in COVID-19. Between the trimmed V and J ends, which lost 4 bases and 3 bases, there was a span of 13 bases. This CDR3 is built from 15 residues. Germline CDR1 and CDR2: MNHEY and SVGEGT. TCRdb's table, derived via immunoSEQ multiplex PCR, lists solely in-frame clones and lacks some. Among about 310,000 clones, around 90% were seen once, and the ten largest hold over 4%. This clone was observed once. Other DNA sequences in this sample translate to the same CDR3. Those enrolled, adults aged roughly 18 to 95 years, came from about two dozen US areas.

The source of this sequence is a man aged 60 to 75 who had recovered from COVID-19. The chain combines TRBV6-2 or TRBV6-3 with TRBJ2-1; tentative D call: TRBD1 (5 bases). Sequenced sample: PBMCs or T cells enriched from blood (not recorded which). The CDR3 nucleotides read TGTGCCAGCAGTTCTCGAAAGGGGCTCTACAATGAGCAGTTCTTC. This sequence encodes CASSSRKGLYNEQFF.